This T cell receptor (beta chain) was documented in a study of CD8+CD57+ T cells in acquired aplastic anemia. Study information: The DNA of sorted CD4+ and CD8+ cells averaged around 3.2 ug.

The patients chosen for sequencing had shown expansion of CD8+CD57+ cells (detected by flow cytometry). Patients were treatment-naive when blood was sampled. Findings and limits, study-wide: Patient and control CD8+ Simpson's diversity was not significantly different. Almost 30 CD8+ CDR3 sequences occurred in both the patients and the controls.

Comments on this clonotype: The antigen is undetermined.

TCR beta VDJ and CDR3 were profiled, and genomic DNA was the template. TCRdb independently ran MiXCR on the reads; one entry per CDR3 protein. The top ten hold about 20% of the sample, which has some 200,000 distinct CDR3 sequences, almost 50% seen once. The CDR3 covers 14 residues. V was shortened by 5 bases and J by 2 bases, with 13 bases between the two germline ends. Germline CDR1 and CDR2: SEHNR and FQNEAQ (reference sequence). The V call is TRBV7-9, the J call TRBJ2-7, with D maybe TRBD2 (6 bases). The sequence was collected from a human donor with aplastic anemia. Sequencing was performed on sorted CD4+, CD8+, or CD8+CD57+ T cells (not recorded which) from PBMCs. The CDR3 region has the DNA TGTGCCAGCAGCGGAGGGAGTAGGACCTACGAGCAGTACTTC. Protein: CASSGGSRTYEQYF.